This TCR beta chain was identified during a study of blood T cell repertoires in COVID-19. In the study overall: Some COVID-19 samples were acute and others convalescent; all came from the United States, Italy and Spain. PBMCs, B-cell-depleted T cells, or T cells were the source of the cDNA or gDNA that made up the material.

In this sample, this clone turned up a few times. As processed by the authors: The authors estimated nucleated cell counts from reference gene primer amplification. Only in-frame clones appear in the TCRdb table, and some are missing; sequencing was by immunoSEQ multiplex PCR. The V and J calls and the clone size are those of that table, but D and trimming were determined from the DNA. The table includes around 100,000 clones, roughly 84% detected once. CDR3 length: 11 residues. V was clipped by 8 bases and J by 10 bases; unmatched bases: 4. From germline, CDR1 is SNHLY and CDR2 FYNNEI. The gene calls are TRBV2 and TRBJ1-1; 10 bases match TRBD1. Sequencing was performed on peripheral blood. This TCR came from a man between 65 and 85 years old with active or convalescent COVID-19. The CDR3 reads CASDRGRGAFF. The CDR3 DNA is TGTGCCAGCGACAGGGGGCGCGGAGCTTTCTTT. The variable domain in full, completed from reference TRBV2 and TRBJ1-1, reads EPEVTQTPSHQVTQMGQEVILRCVPISNHLYFYWYRQILGQKVEFLVSFYNNEISEKSEIFDDQFSVERPDGSNFTLKIRSTKLEDSAMYFCASDRGRGAFFGQGTRLTVV.